These T cell receptor beta chains were read from a single sample in a study of T cell clones after liver transplantation. The data were produced by immunoSEQ multiplex PCR, yet TCRdb's version contains in-frame clones alone and is incomplete. The sample lists some 70,000 clones, 80% occurring once. The source was CD4+ T cells from blood, collected before liver transplant. All receptors come from a human donor who received a liver transplant. The conserved cysteine and the conserved F or W are not part of the CDR3 here. Fields, in order: V gene, clone size, CDR3 protein. Clone size is given for some rows only: seen once, a few or many times, or a class if the clone is expanded.

V: TRBV28; size: .; CDR3: ASRSGPRPGELF
V: TRBV5-1; size: .; CDR3: ASSPWGGDGYT
V: TRBV20-1; size: few; CDR3: SASGNTEAF
V: TRBV5-1; size: .; CDR3: ASSSGVNEKLF
V: TRBV18; size: .; CDR3: ASSDTGIQY
V: TRBV30; size: .; CDR3: AWSTTSVGEQF
V: TRBV5-1; size: once; CDR3: ASSSTLIVDIPEGYWNQPQH
V: TRBV19; size: .; CDR3: ASRTTGVVEKLF
V: TRBV18; size: few; CDR3: ASSPPNGGDEQY
V: TRBV11-2; size: once; CDR3: ASSLLAAKETQY
V: TRBV30; size: .; CDR3: AWERGGSGNTIY
V: TRBV11-2; size: .; CDR3: ATLGRRTYGYT
V: TRBV11-2; size: .; CDR3: ASSSAGRQEF
V: TRBV28; size: few; CDR3: ASIIRGGRRVWGNQPQH
V: TRBV27; size: once; CDR3: ASRVRGSETQY
V: TRBV19; size: .; CDR3: ASSNFGISYEQY
V: TRBV7-2; size: .; CDR3: ASSSYNSGNAIY
V: TRBV6-5; size: .; CDR3: ASSFLSGRAIDEQF
V: TRBV19; size: .; CDR3: ASSGLAGSTDTQY
V: TRBV7-3; size: once; CDR3: ASSPDIGEAF
V: TRBV9; size: .; CDR3: ASSVGGLAGAGSTDTQY
V: TRBV7-6; size: .; CDR3: AVAGGPEETQY
V: TRBV28; size: .; CDR3: ASSADSREQY
V: TRBV28; size: .; CDR3: ASIDPGSSYEQY
V: TRBV10-3; size: few; CDR3: AMRGGFGTFGSDTQY
V: TRBV25-1; size: .; CDR3: ASSENGYSTDTQY
V: TRBV19; size: .; CDR3: ASSITWRTDTQY